This T cell receptor beta chain was found in a study of blood T cell repertoires in COVID-19. Study in general: The samples span acute and convalescent COVID-19 from the United States, Italy and Spain. T cells, B-cell-depleted T cells, or PBMCs supplied cDNA or gDNA.

Original processing notes: Researchers report that nucleated cell counts were estimated from reference gene primer amplification. Here immunoSEQ multiplex PCR was the method, and the copy in TCRdb shows in-frame clones only, minus some. V and J calls and clone size are as listed in that table; D and trimming were resolved from the DNA. The profile covers about 43,000 clones, with around 90% appearing a single time and 9.6% taken by the ten largest. This CDR3 region has 14 residues. The junction had 6 bases not matched to a gene; V was cut back by 2 bases and J by 2 bases. CDR1 GTSNPN and CDR2 SVGIG come from the germline V gene (reference sequence).

The sequencing sample was made of peripheral blood. The TCR was taken from an elderly woman with active COVID-19. The J gene is TRBJ2-7, the V gene TRBV30; 7 bases are shared with TRBD1. CDR3: CAWSIPGTAYEQYF. CDR3 DNA sequence: TGTGCCTGGAGTATCCCCGGGACAGCCTACGAGCAGTACTTC.